This entry lists 16 T cell receptor beta chains sequenced from one sample in a study of blood T cell repertoires in COVID-19. The data were produced by immunoSEQ multiplex PCR, yet TCRdb's version contains in-frame clones alone and is incomplete. The sample includes approximately 200,000 clones, about 87% of them seen just once. The material sequenced was peripheral blood. Receptors were obtained from a woman between 25 and 40 years old with acute or convalescent COVID-19.

This chain connects TRBV2 to TRBJ1-6, with D unclear. This CDR3 is 14 amino acids long. Per the germline V gene, CDR1 is SNHLY and CDR2 is FYNNEI. V gave up 4 bases and J gave up 0 bases, with 4 bases separating them. The CDR3 here is CASSVRSYNSPLHF. The CDR3, as DNA: TGTGCCAGCAGTGTTCGCTCCTATAATTCACCCCTCCACTTT. The whole variable domain, filled in from reference TRBV2 and TRBJ1-6, reads EPEVTQTPSHQVTQMGQEVILRCVPISNHLYFYWYRQILGQKVEFLVSFYNNEISEKSEIFDDQFSVERPDGSNFTLKIRSTKLEDSAMYFCASSVRSYNSPLHFGNGTRLTVT.

The chain employs TRBV2 and TRBJ1-2, with D possibly being TRBD1 (6 bases). This CDR3 is built from 11 residues. Deletions cut 8 bases from V and 8 bases from J, with 12 bases between. Germline CDR1 SNHLY, CDR2 FYNNEI. The DNA of the CDR3 is TGTGCCAGCTGGGGGGGGCTGGGCTACACCTTC. This codes for CASWGGLGYTF.

V gene TRBV4-1 combines with J gene TRBJ1-6; D not certain. V was trimmed by 0 bases and J by 7 bases, leaving 7 bases between them. This CDR3 spans 14 amino acids. The germline V gene has CDR1 MGHRA and CDR2 YSYEKL. For the CDR3, the DNA is TGCGCCAGCAGCCAAGATCGGTTCAATTCACCCCTCCACTTT. It codes for CASSQDRFNSPLHF.

The chain joins TRBV18 to TRBJ2-5, with TRBD1 identical over 7 bases. The CDR3 consists of 14 residues. Unmatched junction bases numbered 4, after V lost 2 bases and J lost 4 bases. The V gene's germline CDR1 is KGHSH and CDR2 LQKENI. Here the CDR3 DNA reads TGTGCCAGCTCACCAGCAGGGGGATCAGAGACCCAGTACTTC. This gives the protein CASSPAGGSETQYF.

This clone was picked up one time. This chain joins TRBV27 and TRBJ2-7, with 7 positions matching TRBD1. Looked up from germline, CDR1 is MNHEY and CDR2 is SMNVEV (reference sequence). J lost 1 base, V lost 4 bases, and 7 bases had no gene match. The CDR3 covers 15 residues. This CDR3 is CASSSGQPGSYEQYF. The CDR3 nucleotides read TGTGCCAGCAGTTCGGGACAGCCAGGGTCCTACGAGCAGTACTTC.

V is TRBV15 and J is TRBJ2-7; D is perhaps TRBD2 (5 bases). The germline CDR1 and CDR2 sequences are LNHNV and YYDKDF (reference sequence). V lost 5 bases to trimming and J lost 0 bases, with 11 bases between them. The CDR3 covers 14 residues. The CDR3 DNA reads TGTGCCACCAGCGGAAGGAGGAGCTCCTACGAGCAGTACTTC. Its protein is CATSGRRSSYEQYF.

The V and J genes are TRBV30 and TRBJ1-1; D remains unclear. The ends were cut back, 5 bases at V and 3 bases at J, with 13 bases in the middle. This CDR3 contains 13 residues. CDR1 and CDR2 (germline): GTSNPN, SVGIG (reference sequence). The CDR3 DNA is TGTGCCTGGGATACAAACGGAGACACTGAAGCTTTCTTT. Amino acids: CAWDTNGDTEAFF.

On this clone: At the DNA level, this CDR3 is encoded by other sequences in the same sample as well. The rearrangement joins TRBV28 to TRBJ2-3; 10 bases map to TRBD2. CDR3 length: 14 amino acids. Germline CDR1 and CDR2: MDHEN and SYDVKM. The V segment lost 5 bases and the J segment 3 bases; nucleotides outside the gene matches: 2. The DNA of the CDR3 is TGTGCCAGCAGTCTAGCGGGAGTAACAGATACGCAGTATTTT. Its protein is CASSLAGVTDTQYF.

The chain carries TRBV28 and TRBJ1-1; no reliable D call. CDR3 length: 13 residues. V was trimmed by 2 bases and J by 10 bases, leaving 14 bases between them. CDR1 is MDHEN and CDR2 is SYDVKM in the germline V gene. The CDR3 loop reads CASSLGLQVRAFF. In DNA, the CDR3 is TGTGCCAGCAGTTTAGGTTTGCAGGTTAGAGCTTTCTTT.

The rearrangement joins TRBV2 to TRBJ1-4; weak D call: TRBD1 (6 bases). V was cut by 8 bases and J by 17 bases, with 21 bases left in between. Per germline, CDR1 SNHLY and CDR2 FYNNEI. The CDR3 is 12 residues long. CDR3 bases: TGTGCCAGCGGCCTGCTTGACAGGCACTTATTTTTT. Translating it yields CASGLLDRHLFF. The entire variable domain, with the rest obtained from reference TRBV2 and TRBJ1-4, is as follows: EPEVTQTPSHQVTQMGQEVILRCVPISNHLYFYWYRQILGQKVEFLVSFYNNEISEKSEIFDDQFSVERPDGSNFTLKIRSTKLEDSAMYFCASGLLDRHLFFGSGTQLSVL.

As to this clone: An end of the junction does not agree with germline; a read error may underlie this. This chain connects TRBV28 to TRBJ2-5; 8 bases align to TRBD2. Per germline, CDR1 MDHEN and CDR2 SYDVKM. This CDR3 contains 11 residues. The CDR3 loop reads CASSLQTSAHF. The CDR3 DNA reads TGTGCCAGCAGTCTCCAGACTAGCGCGCACTTC.

The chain has TRBV9 and TRBJ2-3, with 8 bases identical to TRBD1. CDR3 length: 13 amino acids. Per germline, CDR1 SGDLS and CDR2 YYNGEE. The J segment lost 6 bases and the V segment lost 4 bases, leaving 4 bases of the junction unmatched. CDR3 protein: CASSKQGADTQYF. The CDR3 DNA reads as TGTGCCAGCAGCAAGCAGGGGGCCGATACGCAGTATTTT.

The chain combines TRBV5-1 with TRBJ2-5; 13 nucleotides agree with TRBD2. Germline CDR1 and CDR2: SGHRS and YFSETQ. The CDR3 contains 16 residues. The V segment lost 4 bases and the J segment 3 bases; nucleotides outside the gene matches: 6. Here the CDR3 reads CASSEGLAGLEETQYF. CDR3 coding DNA: TGCGCCAGCAGCGAGGGACTAGCGGGATTGGAAGAGACCCAGTACTTC.

V and J are TRBV2 and TRBJ1-5; 7 bases map to TRBD1. Per germline, CDR1 SNHLY and CDR2 FYNNEI. With 4 bases clipped from V and 9 bases from J, the junction kept 9 bases outside the gene matches. This CDR3 comprises 14 residues. In nucleotides, the CDR3 is TGTGCCAGCAGTGGGGCAGGGGGTCATGGGCCCCAGCATTTT. It translates to CASSGAGGHGPQHF. Using reference TRBV2 and TRBJ1-5 for the parts outside the CDR3, the full variable domain is EPEVTQTPSHQVTQMGQEVILRCVPISNHLYFYWYRQILGQKVEFLVSFYNNEISEKSEIFDDQFSVERPDGSNFTLKIRSTKLEDSAMYFCASSGAGGHGPQHFGDGTRLSIL.

A few counts support this clone. Other DNA sequences in the same sample also yield this CDR3. The rearrangement links TRBV29-1 to TRBJ1-1, with D possibly TRBD1 on 6 matching bases. CDR3 length: 13 residues. Germline V CDR1 and CDR2: SQVTM, ANQGSEA. V was clipped by 4 bases and J by 2 bases, with 11 bases between them. The CDR3 DNA is TGCAGCGTTGTTCGGGGGGCCAACACTGAAGCTTTCTTT. It is translated as CSVVRGANTEAFF.

The chain couples TRBV24-1 to TRBJ2-1; 7 nucleotides align to TRBD2. There are 16 residues in the CDR3. Germline V gene sequence: CDR1 KGHDR, CDR2 SFDVKD. V was clipped by 5 bases and J by 6 bases; unmatched bases: 12. CDR3 region: CATSVSSRESPNEQFF. CDR3 DNA: TGTGCCACCAGTGTGTCGTCGCGGGAGAGTCCCAATGAGCAGTTCTTC.